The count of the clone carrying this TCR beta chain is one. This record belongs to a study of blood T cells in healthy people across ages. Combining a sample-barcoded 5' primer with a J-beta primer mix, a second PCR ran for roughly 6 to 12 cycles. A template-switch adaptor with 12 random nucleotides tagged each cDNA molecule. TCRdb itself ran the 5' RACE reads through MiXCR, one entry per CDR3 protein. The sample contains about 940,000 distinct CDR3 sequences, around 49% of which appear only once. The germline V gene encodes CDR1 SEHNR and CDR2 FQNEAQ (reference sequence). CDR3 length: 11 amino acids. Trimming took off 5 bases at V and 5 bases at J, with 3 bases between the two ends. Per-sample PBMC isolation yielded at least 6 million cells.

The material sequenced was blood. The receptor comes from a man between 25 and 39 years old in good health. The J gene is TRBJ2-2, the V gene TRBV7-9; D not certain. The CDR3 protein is CASSKTGELFF. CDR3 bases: TGTGCCAGCAGCAAAACCGGGGAGCTGTTTTTT.